The rows below give T cell receptor beta chains drawn from one sample of a study of blood T cell repertoires in COVID-19. Assay used: immunoSEQ multiplex PCR; TCRdb lists only in-frame clones, some missing. Altogether over 85,000 clones are present, 78% being singletons, with the ten largest covering 9.5% to 10%. Sequenced input: peripheral blood. The receptors were sampled from a man in his sixties with active or convalescent COVID-19. Each CDR3 is given with its conserved first and last residue. The D gene is left open where the match is weak. The listing skips clone size in some rows; elsewhere it reads once, few, many or a size class.

clone_size: few
j_call: TRBJ1-1
v_call: TRBV7-2
d_call: TRBD1
cdr3_aa: CASSSLGQGKTNTEAFF
cdr3_nt: TGTGCCAGCAGCTCCCTGGGACAGGGAAAGACGAACACTGAAGCTTTCTTT

clone_size: -
j_call: TRBJ2-7
v_call: TRBV29-1
d_call: -
cdr3_aa: CSVGQAVTYEQYF
cdr3_nt: TGCAGCGTTGGACAGGCCGTCACCTACGAGCAGTACTTC

clone_size: -
j_call: TRBJ2-7
v_call: TRBV20-1
d_call: -
cdr3_aa: CSASDHSRGKREQYF
cdr3_nt: TGCAGTGCTAGTGATCATAGCAGGGGAAAGAGGGAGCAGTACTTC

clone_size: -
j_call: TRBJ2-1
v_call: TRBV4-1
d_call: -
cdr3_aa: CASSQRAARGGNEQFF
cdr3_nt: TGCGCCAGCAGCCAAAGGGCAGCGAGAGGAGGTAATGAGCAGTTCTTC

clone_size: -
j_call: TRBJ2-1
v_call: TRBV29-1
d_call: TRBD1
cdr3_aa: CSVEWSRGQGLYNEQFF
cdr3_nt: TGCAGCGTTGAATGGTCGAGGGGGCAGGGTCTGTACAATGAGCAGTTCTTC

clone_size: -
j_call: TRBJ2-7
v_call: TRBV6-5
d_call: TRBD2
cdr3_aa: CASSLGLAASYEQYF
cdr3_nt: TGTGCCAGCAGTTTAGGACTAGCGGCCTCCTACGAGCAGTACTTC

clone_size: few
j_call: TRBJ1-2
v_call: TRBV2
d_call: -
cdr3_aa: CASSSQGYGYTF
cdr3_nt: TGTGCCAGCAGTTCTCAGGGTTACGGCTACACCTTC

clone_size: -
j_call: TRBJ1-6
v_call: TRBV7-3
d_call: -
cdr3_aa: CASSLRGYDSPLHF
cdr3_nt: TGTGCCAGCAGCTTAAGAGGGTATGATTCACCCCTCCACTTT

clone_size: -
j_call: TRBJ2-6
v_call: TRBV5-1
d_call: TRBD2
cdr3_aa: CADSGSGSGANVLTF
cdr3_nt: TGCGCCGATAGCGGGAGTGGCTCTGGGGCCAACGTCCTGACTTTC

clone_size: -
j_call: TRBJ2-1
v_call: TRBV5-1
d_call: TRBD2
cdr3_aa: CASRGGLAGGNEQFF
cdr3_nt: TGCGCCAGCAGGGGCGGACTAGCGGGAGGGAATGAGCAGTTCTTC

clone_size: once
j_call: TRBJ2-2
v_call: TRBV6-5
d_call: TRBD1
cdr3_aa: CASSYYRGSTGELFF
cdr3_nt: TGTGCCAGCAGTTACTACAGGGGAAGTACCGGGGAGCTGTTTTTT

clone_size: few
j_call: TRBJ2-5
v_call: TRBV11-3
d_call: -
cdr3_aa: CASSLETSMFETQYF
cdr3_nt: TGTGCCAGCAGCTTAGAGACTAGTATGTTTGAGACCCAGTACTTC

clone_size: -
j_call: TRBJ2-7
v_call: TRBV6-5
d_call: -
cdr3_aa: CASSYGAGRYEQYF
cdr3_nt: TGTGCCAGCAGTTACGGGGCAGGGAGGTACGAGCAGTACTTC

clone_size: -
j_call: TRBJ2-5
v_call: TRBV3-1/TRBV3-2
d_call: -
cdr3_aa: CASSQTGETQYF
cdr3_nt: TGTGCCAGCAGCCAAACGGGTGAGACCCAGTACTTC

clone_size: -
j_call: TRBJ2-3
v_call: TRBV11-2
d_call: -
cdr3_aa: CASSLLGAGDTQYF
cdr3_nt: TGTGCCAGCAGCTTACTTGGGGCAGGAGATACGCAGTATTTT

clone_size: -
j_call: TRBJ2-1
v_call: TRBV27
d_call: TRBD2
cdr3_aa: CASSLTGTSPYNEQFF
cdr3_nt: TGTGCCAGCAGTTTAACCGGGACTAGCCCTTACAATGAGCAGTTCTTC

clone_size: few
j_call: TRBJ2-1
v_call: TRBV19
d_call: TRBD1
cdr3_aa: CASSIRQGEEFF
cdr3_nt: TGTGCCAGTAGTATCAGACAGGGTGAGGAGTTCTTC

clone_size: few
j_call: TRBJ1-2
v_call: TRBV6-1
d_call: -
cdr3_aa: CASSEKAWGGGYTF
cdr3_nt: TGTGCCAGCAGTGAAAAAGCTTGGGGAGGGGGCTACACCTTC

clone_size: -
j_call: TRBJ1-2
v_call: TRBV2
d_call: TRBD1
cdr3_aa: CASRETGVGYTF
cdr3_nt: TGTGCCAGCAGGGAGACAGGGGTTGGCTACACCTTC

clone_size: -
j_call: TRBJ1-1
v_call: TRBV2
d_call: -
cdr3_aa: CASSETRRNTEAFF
cdr3_nt: TGTGCCAGCAGTGAGACCCGGAGGAACACTGAAGCTTTCTTT

clone_size: once
j_call: TRBJ2-3
v_call: TRBV10-1
d_call: -
cdr3_aa: CASNLAGQYF
cdr3_nt: TGCGCCAGCAACCTCGCGGGGCAGTATTTT

clone_size: -
j_call: TRBJ2-1
v_call: TRBV2
d_call: TRBD2
cdr3_aa: CASSKTSGTLSYNEQFF
cdr3_nt: TGTGCCAGCAGTAAAACTAGCGGGACCCTTTCCTACAATGAGCAGTTCTTC

clone_size: -
j_call: TRBJ2-2
v_call: TRBV5-1
d_call: TRBD2
cdr3_aa: CASSPGTSSGELFF
cdr3_nt: TGCGCCAGCAGCCCCGGGACTAGTTCGGGGGAGCTGTTTTTT

clone_size: -
j_call: TRBJ2-3
v_call: TRBV28
d_call: TRBD2
cdr3_aa: CASSLGLAEVSSTDTQYF
cdr3_nt: TGTGCCAGCAGTTTAGGCCTAGCGGAAGTATCTAGCACAGATACGCAGTATTTT

clone_size: few
j_call: TRBJ2-7
v_call: TRBV10-2
d_call: -
cdr3_aa: CASSVRGSEQYF
cdr3_nt: TGCGCCAGCAGTGTTCGAGGGAGTGAGCAGTACTTC

clone_size: -
j_call: TRBJ1-2
v_call: TRBV6-2/TRBV6-3
d_call: -
cdr3_aa: CASSYSPVRAANYGYTF
cdr3_nt: TGTGCCAGCAGTTACTCGCCCGTCAGGGCGGCTAACTATGGCTACACCTTC

clone_size: -
j_call: TRBJ1-2
v_call: TRBV15
d_call: -
cdr3_aa: CATSRASYGYTF
cdr3_nt: TGTGCCACCAGCAGAGCCTCCTATGGCTACACCTTC

clone_size: -
j_call: TRBJ2-7
v_call: TRBV6-2/TRBV6-3
d_call: TRBD1
cdr3_aa: CASSYSYRDSRFEQYF
cdr3_nt: TGTGCCAGCAGTTACTCCTACCGGGACAGCCGTTTCGAGCAGTACTTC

clone_size: -
j_call: TRBJ2-2
v_call: TRBV5-1
d_call: -
cdr3_aa: CASSLDTNTGELFF
cdr3_nt: TGCGCCAGCAGCTTAGACACTAACACCGGGGAGCTGTTTTTT

clone_size: -
j_call: TRBJ1-2
v_call: TRBV28
d_call: -
cdr3_aa: CASSPYQVGSGYTF
cdr3_nt: TGTGCCAGCAGCCCTTATCAGGTTGGCAGCGGCTACACCTTC

clone_size: -
j_call: TRBJ2-3
v_call: TRBV20-1
d_call: -
cdr3_aa: CSAFRADTQYF
cdr3_nt: TGCAGTGCATTCAGGGCAGATACGCAGTATTTT

clone_size: -
j_call: TRBJ2-1
v_call: TRBV7-9
d_call: TRBD2
cdr3_aa: CASTVRAGGTYNEQFF
cdr3_nt: TGTGCCAGCACCGTCCGGGCGGGAGGGACCTACAATGAGCAGTTCTTC

clone_size: -
j_call: TRBJ2-3
v_call: TRBV9
d_call: -
cdr3_aa: CASSVGVAGFTDTQYF
cdr3_nt: TGTGCCAGCAGCGTAGGTGTTGCAGGATTCACAGATACGCAGTATTTT

clone_size: -
j_call: TRBJ1-6
v_call: TRBV6-6
d_call: TRBD1
cdr3_aa: CASSVLGQRIHPLHF
cdr3_nt: TGTGCCAGCAGCGTGCTGGGACAGAGAATTCACCCCCTCCACTTT

clone_size: -
j_call: TRBJ1-4
v_call: TRBV7-9
d_call: -
cdr3_aa: CASSFSRGRGNEKLFF
cdr3_nt: TGTGCCAGCAGCTTTTCCAGGGGCAGGGGTAATGAAAAACTGTTTTTT

clone_size: -
j_call: TRBJ2-5
v_call: TRBV27
d_call: -
cdr3_aa: CASSFRASQETQYF
cdr3_nt: TGTGCCAGCAGTTTCCGAGCTTCGCAAGAGACCCAGTACTTC

clone_size: -
j_call: TRBJ1-4
v_call: TRBV24-1
d_call: TRBD1
cdr3_aa: CATSDPGQGSTNEKLFF
cdr3_nt: TGTGCCACCAGTGATCCAGGACAGGGGTCGACTAATGAAAAACTGTTTTTT

clone_size: once
j_call: TRBJ1-6
v_call: TRBV27
d_call: TRBD1
cdr3_aa: CASSRQGASYNSPLHF
cdr3_nt: TGTGCCAGCAGCCGCCAGGGGGCCTCCTATAATTCACCCCTCCACTTT

clone_size: -
j_call: TRBJ2-7
v_call: TRBV11-3
d_call: TRBD1
cdr3_aa: CASSFRQGAPREQYF
cdr3_nt: TGTGCCAGCAGCTTTAGACAGGGCGCCCCCCGCGAGCAGTACTTC

clone_size: -
j_call: TRBJ2-5
v_call: TRBV19
d_call: -
cdr3_aa: CASSIHRSGGRGTQYF
cdr3_nt: TGTGCCAGTAGTATTCATAGGAGTGGCGGCAGGGGGACCCAGTACTTC

clone_size: -
j_call: TRBJ1-4
v_call: TRBV18
d_call: -
cdr3_aa: CASSPLDSFATNEKLFF
cdr3_nt: TGTGCCAGCTCACCCTTGGACAGCTTTGCAACTAATGAAAAACTGTTTTTT

clone_size: -
j_call: TRBJ1-2
v_call: TRBV27
d_call: -
cdr3_aa: CASRGLGYGYTF
cdr3_nt: TGTGCCAGCAGGGGGCTCGGCTATGGCTACACCTTC

clone_size: -
j_call: TRBJ2-3
v_call: TRBV12-5
d_call: TRBD2
cdr3_aa: CASGLGAGEADTQYF
cdr3_nt: TGTGCTAGTGGTTTGGGGGCGGGAGAAGCAGATACGCAGTATTTT

clone_size: -
j_call: TRBJ2-1
v_call: TRBV19
d_call: TRBD1
cdr3_aa: CASSWGQGETSEQFF
cdr3_nt: TGTGCCAGTAGTTGGGGGCAGGGGGAGACGAGTGAGCAGTTCTTC

clone_size: -
j_call: TRBJ1-3
v_call: TRBV5-1
d_call: TRBD1
cdr3_aa: CASSWTGAGSGNTIYF
cdr3_nt: TGCGCCAGCAGCTGGACAGGGGCCGGATCTGGAAACACCATATATTTT

clone_size: once
j_call: TRBJ1-1
v_call: TRBV6-1
d_call: -
cdr3_aa: CASSERGAEAFF
cdr3_nt: TGTGCCAGCAGTGAACGGGGGGCTGAAGCTTTCTTT

clone_size: -
j_call: TRBJ2-1
v_call: TRBV20-1
d_call: TRBD2
cdr3_aa: CSASRPSGVLYNEQFF
cdr3_nt: TGCAGTGCTAGTCGTCCTAGCGGAGTGCTCTACAATGAGCAGTTCTTC

clone_size: once
j_call: TRBJ2-3
v_call: TRBV18
d_call: -
cdr3_aa: CASSPKGDRTDTQYF
cdr3_nt: TGTGCCAGCTCACCAAAGGGGGACCGCACAGATACGCAGTATTTT

clone_size: -
j_call: TRBJ1-4
v_call: TRBV27
d_call: -
cdr3_aa: CASSRRRGELRTNEKLFF
cdr3_nt: TGTGCCAGCAGCCGGCGGCGGGGGGAGTTACGAACTAATGAAAAACTGTTTTTT

clone_size: -
j_call: TRBJ2-1
v_call: TRBV2
d_call: -
cdr3_aa: CASGAGGRPYNEQFF
cdr3_nt: TGTGCCAGCGGGGCAGGGGGGAGGCCATACAATGAGCAGTTCTTC

clone_size: -
j_call: TRBJ2-3
v_call: TRBV7-9
d_call: TRBD2
cdr3_aa: CASSFPSGRPLISPDTQYF
cdr3_nt: TGTGCCAGCAGCTTTCCTAGCGGGAGGCCCCTGATATCCCCAGATACGCAGTATTTT

clone_size: -
j_call: TRBJ1-1
v_call: TRBV2
d_call: -
cdr3_aa: CASSDGGGTEAFF
cdr3_nt: TGTGCCAGCAGTGATGGGGGGGGCACTGAAGCTTTCTTT

clone_size: once
j_call: TRBJ2-5
v_call: TRBV6-2/TRBV6-3
d_call: -
cdr3_aa: CASSYRQESQYF
cdr3_nt: TGTGCCAGCAGTTACAGACAAGAGAGCCAGTACTTC

clone_size: -
j_call: TRBJ1-5
v_call: TRBV27
d_call: TRBD1
cdr3_aa: CASSLDRGTSQPQHF
cdr3_nt: TGTGCCAGCAGTTTAGACAGGGGTACAAGTCAGCCCCAGCATTTT